The clone carrying this T cell receptor beta chain was detected ten times or more. Regions amplified from RNA transcripts were the TCR beta CDR3 regions. The primer set for the first-round RT-PCR of the TCR CDR3 was HTBI. TCRdb called the multiplex PCR reads again in MiXCR, with one record for every CDR3 protein. There are hundreds of thousands of distinct CDR3 sequences in the sample; 24% occur only once, and about 11% lies in the top ten. Uncontrolled infection, other autoimmune disease, pregnancy or lactation led to exclusion. This record belongs to a study of T cells in Graves' hyperthyroidism and ophthalmopathy. Sequencing was carried out using blood. This sequence originates from a woman younger than 45 with Graves' ophthalmopathy.

The CDR3 spells CASSPQRGGNQPQHF. CDR3 sequence (DNA): TGTGCCAGCAGCCCCCAGAGGGGCGGCAATCAGCCCCAGCATTTT. The rearrangement joins TRBV7-8 to TRBJ1-5; D may be TRBD1 (5 bases). Trimming stripped 5 bases from V and 2 bases from J, with 13 bases between. The length of the CDR3 is 15 residues. CDR1 is SGHVS, CDR2 FQNEAQ, per germline.